The source of this TCR beta chain is a study of CD8 T cell repertoires and HIV-1 epitope variants. Measured with immunoSEQ multiplex PCR; TCRdb has only the in-frame clones, and not every one. This sample has about 5,500 clones, with more than 60% found just once. In its sample, this clone was seen a few times. Its antigen is still unknown. Sequenced sample: cultured CD8+ T cells derived from PBMCs. The clonotype was recovered from a male donor with HIV.

DNA of the CDR3: TGTGCTAGTGCCCCCGGGACAGGGGTGGCTTTCTTT. It codes for CASAPGTGVAFF. The chain uses TRBV12-5 and TRBJ1-1; TRBD1 agrees at 10 bases. Germline CDR1 reads LGHNT; CDR2 reads FRNRAP. J was trimmed by 11 bases and V by 7 bases; bases with no gene match: 7. This CDR3 is built from 12 residues.